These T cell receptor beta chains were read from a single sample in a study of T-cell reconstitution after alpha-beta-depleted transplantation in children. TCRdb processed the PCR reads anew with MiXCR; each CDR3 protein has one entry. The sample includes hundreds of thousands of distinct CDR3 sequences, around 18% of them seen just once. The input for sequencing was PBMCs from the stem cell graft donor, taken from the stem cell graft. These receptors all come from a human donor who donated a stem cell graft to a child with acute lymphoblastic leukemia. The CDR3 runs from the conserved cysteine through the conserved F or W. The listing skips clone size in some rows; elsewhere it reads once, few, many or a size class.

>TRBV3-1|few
CASKSPGGETQYF
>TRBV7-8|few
CASSAPPRGADTQYF
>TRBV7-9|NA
CASSSTGLAGGPVKSSYEQYF
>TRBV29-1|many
CSVPTRTGELFF
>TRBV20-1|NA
CSGESFNEQFF
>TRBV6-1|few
CASRHTWGLDETQYF
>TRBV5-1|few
CASSLADGTYEQYF
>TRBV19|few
CASRLSGASSYNEQFF
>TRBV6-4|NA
CASMLDIYNEQFF
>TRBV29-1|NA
CSESGQGNEQFF
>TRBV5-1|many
CASSLRGADTQYF
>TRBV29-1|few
CSVRAGGTEAFF
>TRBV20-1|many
CSAHGRASINTEAFF
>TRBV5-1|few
CASSLIAGGNEQFF
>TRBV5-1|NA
CASRASGSPEQYF
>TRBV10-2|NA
CASSEWGEAFF
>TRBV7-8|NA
CASSLVTDGYTF
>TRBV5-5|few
CASSQLSYRYTF
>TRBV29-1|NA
CSVAVRNTGELFF
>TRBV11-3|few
CASSLGAGPYNEQFF
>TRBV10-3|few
CAISDSSGNSPLHF
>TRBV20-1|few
CSARTATSHEQYF
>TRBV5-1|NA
CASSFFRGTSGALQETQYF
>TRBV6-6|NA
CASSWGPYEQFF
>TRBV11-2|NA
CASSLGILGSNQPQHF
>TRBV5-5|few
CASSLQGVGGITEAFF
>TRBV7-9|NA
CASSPGRGLAYNEQFF
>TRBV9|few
CASNDRRDMNTEAFF
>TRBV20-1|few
CSATKTGGYEQYF
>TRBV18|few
CASSRIQETQYF
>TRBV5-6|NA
CASSPPWGATSTDTQYF
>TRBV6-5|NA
CASSYSISQGRNTEAFF
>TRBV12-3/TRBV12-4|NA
CASGDRGFGNTIYF
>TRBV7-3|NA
CASSSASGVQGGDTQYF
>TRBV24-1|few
CATSAGRGDTEAFF
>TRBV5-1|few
CASSLAGGARHNEQFF
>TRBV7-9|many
CASSPPWAGAGVNYEQYF
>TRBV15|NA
CATSRQRMNMNTEAFF
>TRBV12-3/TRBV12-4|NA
CASSSRDRGRGYGYTF
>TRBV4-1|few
CATTLDGGLGNQPQHF
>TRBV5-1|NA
CASSSERGVGRAHEQFF
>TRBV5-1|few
CASSLGIGASYNEQFF
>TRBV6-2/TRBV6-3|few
CASSSTRLAGGYEQYF
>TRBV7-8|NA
CASSFSGINTEAFF
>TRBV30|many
CAWSPTEISYNEQFF
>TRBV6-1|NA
CASRLLIQGLNTEAFF
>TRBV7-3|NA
CASRSGTSGGTEQFF
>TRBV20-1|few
CSAPTARFYSNQPQHF
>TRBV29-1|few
CSVAIGGPYEQYF
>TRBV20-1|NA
CSARGQREGRGNEQFF
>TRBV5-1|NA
CASSAGTGARHNEQFF
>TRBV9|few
CASSPWGGAAEETQYF
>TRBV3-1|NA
CASSQDQINEQFF
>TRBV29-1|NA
CSVCPANTGELFF